The 6 T cell receptor beta chains reported below all come from one sample, sequenced in a study of breast tumors, draining lymph nodes, adjacent tissues. A single record per CDR3 protein comes from TCRdb applying MiXCR to the multiplex PCR reads. Altogether about 20,000 distinct CDR3 sequences are present, about 40% being singletons, with the ten largest covering more than 15%. Sequenced sample: breast tumor tissue. These receptors were obtained from a female donor with breast cancer. Some clones in this sample may be carry-over from other donors' samples.

Note on this clonotype: At one end the junction does not follow the germline gene, possibly because of a read error. The chain carries TRBV20-1 and TRBJ2-7, with 7 bases identical to TRBD1. This CDR3 is 15 amino acids long. From germline, CDR1 is DFQATT and CDR2 SNEGSKA (reference sequence). As DNA, the CDR3 is TGCAGTGCTACCCATCTTGCAGGGGGAACCTACGAGCAGCACTTC. Its protein is CSATHLAGGTYEQHF.

The chain has TRBV30 and TRBJ2-3; TRBD1 matches at 11 bases. The germline CDR1 and CDR2 sequences are GTSNPN and SVGIG (reference sequence). The ends lost 1 base at V and 4 bases at J; junction bases unmatched: 1. The CDR3 has 14 amino acids. CDR3 sequence: CAWSGTGGADTQYF. The CDR3 DNA reads as TGTGCCTGGAGTGGGACAGGGGGCGCAGATACGCAGTATTTT.

The sample holds many counts of this clonotype. The chain recombines TRBV20-1 with TRBJ2-4, with 7 bases that match TRBD1. J lost 8 bases, V lost 4 bases, and 8 bases had no gene match. The V gene's germline CDR1 is DFQATT and CDR2 SNEGSKA (reference sequence). The CDR3 is 13 amino acids. The CDR3 region has the DNA TGCAGTGCTATGATTGGACAGGCGTACATTCAGTACTTC. Its protein is CSAMIGQAYIQYF.

This clonotype is large. The chain has TRBV7-2 and TRBJ2-5; TRBD1 is a possible D gene (7 bases). The CDR3 contains 13 residues. V was pared by 4 bases and J by 5 bases, with 11 bases between. Germline assignment: CDR1 SGHTA and CDR2 FQGNSA. CDR3 DNA: TGTGCCAGCAGCTCCAGGGGGGTGGAGACCCAGTACTTC. Amino acids: CASSSRGVETQYF.

This clonotype was seen ten or more times. The chain joins TRBV5-1 to TRBJ2-3; 8 nucleotides agree with TRBD2. CDR1 is SGHRS and CDR2 is YFSETQ in the germline V gene. The CDR3 is made up of 14 amino acids. V gave up 6 bases and J gave up 5 bases; unmatched junction bases: 8. The DNA of the CDR3 is TGCGCCAGCACCCCGGGAGGGGTCAGAGATACGCAGTATTTT. Its protein product is CASTPGGVRDTQYF.

This clonotype is medium-sized by share. CDR3: CSAKSQTATNEKLFF. For the CDR3, the DNA is TGCAGTGCTAAGAGTCAAACCGCAACTAATGAAAAACTGTTTTTT. V is TRBV20-1 and J is TRBJ1-4; the D is unclear. CDR1 is DFQATT and CDR2 is SNEGSKA in the germline V gene (reference sequence). With 4 bases removed from V and 0 bases from J, the gap between germline ends came to 12 bases. The CDR3 loop spans 15 amino acids.